The 28 T cell receptor beta chains below were found in one sample sequenced in a study of blood T cell repertoires in COVID-19. Sequencing used immunoSEQ multiplex PCR; TCRdb keeps in-frame clones, though not all of them. The data show roughly 220,000 clones, roughly 84% seen once. Sequenced: PBMCs or T cells enriched from blood (not recorded which). The origin of the receptors is a middle-aged woman who had recovered from COVID-19.

As to this clone: The same CDR3 is also encoded by other DNA sequences in this sample. The genes are TRBV6-5 and TRBJ1-6, with 7 bases aligning to TRBD1. The CDR3 totals 12 residues. The germline CDR1 and CDR2 sequences are MNHEY and SVGAGI. Unmatched junction bases numbered 0, after V lost 6 bases and J lost 7 bases. The CDR3 DNA sequence: TGTGCCAGCAGCAGGGGGAATTCACCCCTCCACTTT. This translates into CASSRGNSPLHF.

This clone was recorded a few times. This chain uses TRBV7-9 with TRBJ1-1; D remains unclear. This CDR3 contains 13 residues. Trimming left V 3 bases short and J 0 bases short, with 5 bases between. Germline V lookup: CDR1 SEHNR, CDR2 FQNEAQ (reference sequence). CDR3 DNA sequence: TGTGCCAGCAGCTTTACTATGAACACTGAAGCTTTCTTT. It yields the protein CASSFTMNTEAFF.

This chain joins TRBV29-1 and TRBJ1-1, with D possibly TRBD1 on 5 matching bases. The germline V and J ends were trimmed by 3 bases and 8 bases, with 13 bases remaining between them. CDR3 length: 12 residues. From germline, CDR1 is SQVTM and CDR2 ANQGSEA. CDR3 region: CSVDRTSMEAFF. The CDR3 nucleotides are TGCAGCGTTGACAGGACAAGCATGGAAGCTTTCTTT.

The rearrangement joins TRBV7-9 to TRBJ2-3; no reliable D call. V lost 2 bases and J 6 bases, leaving 3 bases between the germline ends. From germline, CDR1 is SEHNR and CDR2 FQNEAQ (reference sequence). This CDR3 contains 11 residues. CDR3 region: CASSLSDTQYF. Here the CDR3 DNA reads TGTGCCAGCAGCTTATCTGATACGCAGTATTTT.

This clone was picked up a small number of times. V and J are TRBV7-8 and TRBJ2-1, with 7 nucleotides matching TRBD2. This CDR3 contains 16 residues. Germline trimming cut 1 base from V and 4 bases from J; bases unmatched to any gene: 7. Germline CDR1 and CDR2: SGHVS and FQNEAQ. CDR3 sequence reads: CASSLGGASGYNEQFF. CDR3 DNA: TGTGCCAGCAGCTTAGGTGGGGCTAGCGGATACAATGAGCAGTTCTTC.

This chain connects TRBV10-3 to TRBJ2-2, with 7 bases lining up with TRBD1. Trimming took 6 bases from V and 5 from J; bases not matched to a gene: 9. Germline V gene lookup returns CDR1 ENHRY and CDR2 SYGVKD. The CDR3 runs 15 residues. CDR3 DNA sequence: TGTGCCATCAGGGAAACAGGGGCTAGAACCGGGGAGCTGTTTTTT. Its protein is CAIRETGARTGELFF.

This chain uses TRBV4-3 with TRBJ1-1; D unresolved. The CDR3 is made up of 16 amino acids. V was clipped by 0 bases and J by 1 base, with 12 bases between them. Germline loops: CDR1 LGHNA, CDR2 YSLEER. The CDR3 DNA sequence: TGCGCCAGCAGCCAAGATATCGGAGCCTCGAACACTGAAGCTTTCTTT. Amino acids: CASSQDIGASNTEAFF.

The chain recombines TRBV3-1 (or the pseudogene TRBV3-2) with TRBJ1-1; maybe TRBD1 (6 bases). The germline V gene encodes CDR1 LGHDT and CDR2 YNNKEL (reference sequence). The CDR3 is 14 amino acids. Trimming removed 4 bases at V and 4 bases at J, with 13 bases between. CDR3 protein: CASSPSSQGTEAFF. The CDR3 DNA reads TGTGCCAGCAGCCCCAGCTCACAGGGCACTGAAGCTTTCTTT.

The V call is TRBV24-1, the J call TRBJ2-3, with TRBD2 identical over 10 bases. Germline loops: CDR1 KGHDR, CDR2 SFDVKD. The CDR3 runs to 15 residues. After removal of 4 bases from V and 5 bases from J, the junction contained 5 bases not matched to a gene. The CDR3 DNA sequence: TGTGCCACCAGTGAATCAGCGGGAGGGAGAGATACGCAGTATTTT. This sequence encodes CATSESAGGRDTQYF.

The V gene is TRBV7-2, the J gene TRBJ1-2, with a tentative D call TRBD1 (6 bases). The germline V gene encodes CDR1 SGHTA and CDR2 FQGNSA. This CDR3 has 18 residues. Trimming stripped 5 bases from V and 2 bases from J, with 24 bases between. CDR3 bases: TGTGCCAGCAGCCCGAGAACCCCGGAACAGGGACCCAACTATGGCTACACCTTC. This translates into CASSPRTPEQGPNYGYTF.

CDR3 residues: CSASTGATNEKLFF. Written as DNA, the CDR3 is TGCAGCGCCTCTACAGGGGCGACTAATGAAAAACTGTTTTTT. The chain joins TRBV29-1 to TRBJ1-4; TRBD1 matches at 7 bases. The CDR3 loop spans 14 amino acids. Losses at the gene ends were 7 bases for V and 2 bases for J; bases not matched to a gene: 7. Germline V gene data show CDR1 as SQVTM and CDR2 as ANQGSEA.

V is TRBV5-1 and J is TRBJ1-3, with 9 bases identical to TRBD1. The CDR3 is 14 residues long. The trim removed 5 bases at V and 8 bases at J, leaving 8 bases unmatched. Germline assignment: CDR1 SGHRS and CDR2 YFSETQ. The CDR3 sequence is CASRQQGAPDTIYF. CDR3 bases: TGCGCCAGCAGGCAACAGGGGGCGCCGGACACCATATATTTT.

The chain is built from TRBV2 and TRBJ1-3, with D possibly matching TRBD1 (6 bases). V shed 7 bases and J shed 0 bases, with 10 bases lying between them. Germline V CDR1 and CDR2: SNHLY, FYNNEI. This CDR3 region has 14 residues. The CDR3 DNA is TGTGCCAGCAAGACAGGAAACTCTGGAAACACCATATATTTT. It is translated as CASKTGNSGNTIYF.

The chain recombines TRBV7-2 with TRBJ1-2; 9 bases line up with TRBD1. J was trimmed by 4 bases and V by 5 bases; bases with no gene match: 8. The CDR3 totals 15 residues. Looked up from germline, CDR1 is SGHTA and CDR2 is FQGNSA. CDR3 nucleotides: TGTGCCAGCAGCCAGGGACAGGGAAGGGGCTATGGCTACACCTTC. This translates into CASSQGQGRGYGYTF.

This chain joins TRBV19 and TRBJ1-1, with D maybe TRBD1 (6 bases). Deletions cut 3 bases from V and 0 bases from J, with 8 bases between. In germline, CDR1 is LNHDA, CDR2 SQIVND (reference sequence). The CDR3 length is 14 residues. CDR3 sequence (DNA): TGTGCCAGTAGTATGGGGGGGCTGAACACTGAAGCTTTCTTT. Protein sequence: CASSMGGLNTEAFF.

This clone was found once. The chain carries TRBV28 and TRBJ2-7; D is possibly TRBD1 (6 bases). CDR1 is MDHEN and CDR2 is SYDVKM in the germline V gene. Trimming took off 8 bases at V and 0 bases at J, with 14 bases between the two ends. CDR3 length equals 14 residues. For the CDR3, the DNA is TGTGCCAGCGTTGCTACAGGGAGCTCCTACGAGCAGTACTTC. This encodes CASVATGSSYEQYF. The variable domain in full, completed from reference TRBV28 and TRBJ2-7, reads DVKVTQSSRYLVKRTGEKVFLECVQDMDHENMFWYRQDPGLGLRLIYFSYDVKMKEKGDIPEGYSVSREKKERFSLILESASTNQTSMYLCASVATGSSYEQYFGPGTRLTVT.

This chain uses TRBV30 with TRBJ2-7; 14 nucleotides agree with TRBD2. The CDR3 sequence is 16 residues long. Germline V CDR1 and CDR2: GTSNPN, SVGIG (reference sequence). V dropped 0 bases and J dropped 7; count of bases not matched to a gene: 8. CDR3 sequence reads: CAWSVRGTSGSGEQYF. In DNA, the CDR3 is TGTGCCTGGAGTGTACGGGGGACTAGCGGGAGCGGAGAGCAGTACTTC.

V and J are TRBV18 and TRBJ1-2; D not resolved. The V and J ends lost 3 bases and 7 bases respectively, with 9 bases between them. This CDR3 has 12 residues. CDR1 is KGHSH and CDR2 is LQKENI in the germline V gene. The CDR3 loop is CASSPGAGGYTF. The CDR3 DNA reads as TGTGCCAGCTCACCGGGAGCAGGTGGCTACACCTTC.

The chain recombines TRBV2 with TRBJ2-1, with unresolved D. The ends were cut back, 6 bases at V and 9 bases at J, with 6 bases in the middle. The CDR3 spans 10 residues. The germline gives CDR1 SNHLY, CDR2 FYNNEI. Here the CDR3 reads CASSVSEQFF. The CDR3 region has the DNA TGTGCCAGCAGCGTCAGTGAGCAGTTCTTC.

Concerning this clone itself: This same CDR3 is encoded by further DNA sequences in the sample. CDR3 DNA sequence: TGCGCCAGCAGCCAAAGGGGGAGCTCCTACAATGAGCAGTTCTTC. Translation gives CASSQRGSSYNEQFF. The chain recombines TRBV4-1 with TRBJ2-1; the D gene is possibly TRBD1 (6 bases). CDR1 and CDR2 from the germline V gene are MGHRA and YSYEKL. The CDR3 sequence is 15 residues long. The germline V and J ends were trimmed by 2 bases and 0 bases, with 8 bases remaining between them.

Written as DNA, the CDR3 is TGTGCAAGCGGGCGTGGGGTGTCTAACTATGGCTACACCTTC. It specifies CASGRGVSNYGYTF. The chain employs TRBV19 and TRBJ1-2; no clear D gene. This CDR3 has 14 residues. Germline lookup yields CDR1 LNHDA and CDR2 SQIVND (reference sequence).

The rearrangement uses TRBV7-2 and TRBJ1-1, with D possibly matching TRBD1 (6 bases). The CDR3 is 15 residues long. V gave up 4 bases and J gave up 0 bases, with 12 bases separating them. Germline V gene data show CDR1 as SGHTA and CDR2 as FQGNSA. The CDR3 is CASSSQGTMNTEAFF. CDR3 nucleotide sequence: TGTGCCAGCAGCTCGCAGGGGACCATGAACACTGAAGCTTTCTTT.

The V gene is TRBV3-1 (or the pseudogene TRBV3-2), the J gene TRBJ2-1; 9 positions match TRBD2. With V trimmed by 4 bases and J by 4 bases, 8 bases remained unmatched. The CDR3 sequence is 16 residues long. The V gene's germline CDR1 is LGHDT and CDR2 YNNKEL (reference sequence). CDR3 loop: CASSRGSGRVYNEQFF. CDR3 coding DNA: TGTGCCAGCAGCCGCGGTAGCGGGAGAGTGTACAATGAGCAGTTCTTC.

Only one count was recorded for this clone. This chain joins TRBV28 and TRBJ1-5; D is unresolved. In germline, CDR1 is MDHEN, CDR2 SYDVKM. CDR3 size: 15 residues. V lost 3 bases, J lost 1 base, and 10 bases lay in between. The CDR3 loop reads CASSLGRQSNQPQHF. The CDR3, as DNA: TGTGCCAGCAGTTTGGGGAGGCAGAGCAATCAGCCCCAGCATTTT.

This chain links TRBV29-1 with TRBJ2-5, with 10 bases matching TRBD1. V lost 3 bases and J lost 3; bases outside the gene matches: 4. Germline lookup yields CDR1 SQVTM and CDR2 ANQGSEA. CDR3 length: 14 residues. CDR3 sequence: CSVDKGTGEETQYF. The CDR3 DNA is TGCAGCGTTGATAAAGGGACAGGGGAAGAGACCCAGTACTTC.

V and J are TRBV28 and TRBJ1-2; 8 bases are shared with TRBD1. CDR1 and CDR2 from the germline V gene are MDHEN and SYDVKM. The trim removed 5 bases at V and 0 bases at J, leaving 8 bases unmatched. The CDR3 contains 16 residues. CDR3 sequence: CASSPGGQGTNYGYTF. The CDR3 DNA sequence: TGTGCCAGCAGTCCCGGAGGACAGGGAACTAACTATGGCTACACCTTC.

This chain connects TRBV21-1 to TRBJ2-7; the table gives TRBD1 as D, unverified against the DNA. TRBV21-1 is deemed a pseudogene. The CDR3 is 13 amino acids. CDR3 sequence (DNA): TGTGCCAGCAGCAACCAGACACCCTACGAGCAGTACGTC. It translates to CASSNQTPYEQYV.

The rearrangement uses TRBV4-1 and TRBJ2-2, with TRBD2 identical over 10 bases. Trimming at V came to 4 bases and at J to 4 bases, leaving 15 bases not matched to a gene. In germline, CDR1 is MGHRA, CDR2 YSYEKL. The CDR3 consists of 19 residues. CDR3 loop: CASSRQPLAGGGSTGELFF. CDR3 coding DNA: TGCGCCAGCAGCCGCCAACCCTTAGCGGGAGGCGGGAGCACCGGGGAGCTGTTTTTT.